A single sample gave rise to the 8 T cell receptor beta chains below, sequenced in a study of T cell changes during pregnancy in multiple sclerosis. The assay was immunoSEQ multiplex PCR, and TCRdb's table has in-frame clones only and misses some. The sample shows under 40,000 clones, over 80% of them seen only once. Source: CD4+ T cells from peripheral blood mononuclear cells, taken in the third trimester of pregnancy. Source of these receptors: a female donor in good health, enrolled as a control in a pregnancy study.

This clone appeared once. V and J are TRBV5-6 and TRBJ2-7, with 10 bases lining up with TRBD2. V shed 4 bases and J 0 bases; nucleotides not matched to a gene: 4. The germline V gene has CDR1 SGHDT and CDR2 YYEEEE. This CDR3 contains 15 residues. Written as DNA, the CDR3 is TGTGCCAGCAGCAAGGGACTAGCGCACTCCTACGAGCAGTACTTC. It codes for CASSKGLAHSYEQYF.

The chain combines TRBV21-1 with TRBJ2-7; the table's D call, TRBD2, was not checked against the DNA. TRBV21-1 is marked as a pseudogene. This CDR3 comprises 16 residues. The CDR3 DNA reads TGTGCCAGCCGGATGGACTTAGGGCGGGAGATCCCCGAGCAGTACTTC. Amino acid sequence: CASRMDLGREIPEQYF.

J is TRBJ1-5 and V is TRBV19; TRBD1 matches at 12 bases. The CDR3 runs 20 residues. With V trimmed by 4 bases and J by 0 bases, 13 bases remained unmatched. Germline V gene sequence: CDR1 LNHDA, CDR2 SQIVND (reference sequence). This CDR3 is CASSTPSGTGGSNSNQPQHF. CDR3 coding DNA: TGTGCCAGTAGTACCCCCTCCGGGACAGGGGGCAGTAATAGCAATCAGCCCCAGCATTTT.

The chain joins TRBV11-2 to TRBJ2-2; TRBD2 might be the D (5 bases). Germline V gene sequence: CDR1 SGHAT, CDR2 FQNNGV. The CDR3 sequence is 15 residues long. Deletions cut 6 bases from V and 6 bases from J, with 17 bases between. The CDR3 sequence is CASSYILGSSGELFF. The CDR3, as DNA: TGTGCCAGCAGTTACATACTAGGCTCGTCCGGGGAGCTGTTTTTT. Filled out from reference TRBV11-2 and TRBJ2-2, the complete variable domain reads EAGVAQSPRYKIIEKRQSVAFWCNPISGHATLYWYQQILGQGPKLLIQFQNNGVVDDSQLPKDRFSAERLKGVDSTLKIQPAKLEDSAVYLCASSYILGSSGELFFGEGSRLTVL.

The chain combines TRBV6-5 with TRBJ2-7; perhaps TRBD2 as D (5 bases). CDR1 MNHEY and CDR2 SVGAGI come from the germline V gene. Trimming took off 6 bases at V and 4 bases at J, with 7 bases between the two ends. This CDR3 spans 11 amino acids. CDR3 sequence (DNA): TGTGCCAGCAGCCGGGAATACGAGCAGTACTTC. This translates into CASSREYEQYF.

The CDR3 DNA sequence: TGTGCCAGCAGCTTGGTGGGCGTCTTTGGCTACACCTTC. Residues: CASSLVGVFGYTF. The rearrangement joins TRBV5-4 to TRBJ1-2; unclear D gene. The V gene's germline CDR1 is SGHNT and CDR2 YYREEE (reference sequence). The CDR3 is 13 amino acids. With 0 bases removed from V and 7 bases from J, the gap between germline ends came to 10 bases.

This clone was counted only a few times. In nucleotides, the CDR3 is TGTGCCTGGAGGCAAAGCGGACTAGCGGGGGGGCATTACAATGAGCAGTTCTTC. Translating gives CAWRQSGLAGGHYNEQFF. The chain carries TRBV30 and TRBJ2-1, with 15 bases fitting TRBD2. This CDR3 is built from 18 residues. Germline CDR1 reads GTSNPN; CDR2 reads SVGIG (reference sequence). V lost 3 bases to trimming and J lost 4 bases; unmatched junction nucleotides: 10. Looking up the rest from reference TRBV30 and TRBJ2-1 gives the full variable domain: SQTIHQWPATLVQPVGSPLSLECTVEGTSNPNLYWYRQAAGRGLQLLFYSVGIGQISSEVPQNLSASRPQDRQFILSSKKLLLSDSGFYLCAWRQSGLAGGHYNEQFFGPGTRLTVL.

The CDR3 here is CASSPLGVSGNTIYF. The CDR3 DNA sequence: TGTGCCAGCAGCCCCCTGGGAGTCTCTGGAAACACCATATATTTT. The J gene is TRBJ1-3, the V gene TRBV28; D remains ambiguous. This CDR3 spans 15 amino acids. Germline CDR1 MDHEN, CDR2 SYDVKM. V lost 6 bases to trimming and J lost 0 bases, with 12 bases between them. The whole variable domain, remainder taken from reference TRBV28 and TRBJ1-3, is DVKVTQSSRYLVKRTGEKVFLECVQDMDHENMFWYRQDPGLGLRLIYFSYDVKMKEKGDIPEGYSVSREKKERFSLILESASTNQTSMYLCASSPLGVSGNTIYFGEGSWLTVV.